This TCR beta chain is drawn from a study of T cells after yellow fever vaccination. Across the whole study: Fractions with few cells were prepared using SMART-Seq v4 Ultra Low Input.

The CDR3 spans 13 residues. V was cut by 9 bases and J by 2 bases, with 12 bases left in between. CDR1 MNHEY and CDR2 SVGAGI come from the germline V gene. One entry per CDR3 protein, called by TCRdb with MiXCR from the 5' RACE reads. The data contain some 600,000 distinct CDR3 sequences, around 12% of them singletons. The input for sequencing was PBMCs, taken on the day of the yellow fever booster vaccination. The rearrangement uses TRBV6-5 and TRBJ2-3, with a weak D call TRBD2 (6 bases). The clonotype originates from a young man who received the YFV17D yellow fever vaccine. The CDR3 DNA follows: TGTGCCAGTACTAGCCCCACCACAGATACGCAGTATTTT. Amino acid sequence: CASTSPTTDTQYF.